Listed below are T cell receptor beta chains from one sample, sequenced in a study of PD-1 blockade in classical Hodgkin lymphoma. The assay was immunoSEQ multiplex PCR, and TCRdb's table has in-frame clones only and misses some. The sample has about 94,000 clones; approximately 89% are singletons. This specimen was peripheral blood mononuclear cells (PBMCs), taken before the second cycle of nivolumab. These receptors all stem from a human donor with classical Hodgkin lymphoma. CDR3s include the opening cysteine and the closing phenylalanine or tryptophan. The D gene is left open where the match is weak. Clone size is not always given. Where it is, it says once, few, many or a class for expanded clones.

J gene	clone size	V gene	D gene	CDR3 protein	CDR3 DNA
TRBJ2-1	NA	TRBV6-1	NA	CASSEWFSHNEQFF	TGTGCCAGCAGTGAATGGTTCTCCCACAATGAGCAGTTCTTC
TRBJ1-4	NA	TRBV5-6	NA	CASSLAWQGREKLFF	TGTGCCAGCAGCTTGGCCTGGCAGGGTAGAGAAAAACTGTTTTTT
TRBJ1-3	NA	TRBV10-1	NA	CASSEVRGFGNTIYF	TGCGCCAGCAGTGAGGTCCGAGGGTTTGGAAACACCATATATTTT
TRBJ1-4	NA	TRBV4-1	NA	CASSQEDATNEKLFF	TGCGCCAGCAGCCAAGAAGATGCAACTAATGAAAAACTGTTTTTT
TRBJ1-5	NA	TRBV30	NA	CAWSETASNQPQHF	TGTGCCTGGAGCGAAACAGCTAGCAATCAGCCCCAGCATTTT
TRBJ1-5	NA	TRBV19	NA	CASSIGTNSNQPQHF	TGTGCCAGTAGTATTGGGACCAATAGCAATCAGCCCCAGCATTTT
TRBJ1-5	NA	TRBV4-1	NA	CASSQEERAQPQHF	TGCGCCAGCAGCCAAGAAGAGAGGGCTCAGCCCCAGCATTTT
TRBJ2-7	NA	TRBV7-9	NA	CASSFQQGVDEQYF	TGTGCCAGCAGCTTTCAACAGGGCGTGGACGAGCAGTACTTC
TRBJ2-7	NA	TRBV6-5	TRBD2	CASRRTGGDSYEQYF	TGTGCCAGCAGGCGTACGGGGGGAGACAGCTACGAGCAGTACTTC
TRBJ2-7	NA	TRBV11-2	NA	CASSNYEQYF	TGTGCCAGCAGCAATTACGAGCAGTACTTC
TRBJ2-7	NA	TRBV4-1	TRBD1	CASSQEAGGRLEQYF	TGCGCCAGCAGCCAAGAGGCAGGGGGAAGGCTCGAGCAGTACTTC
TRBJ1-2	NA	TRBV21-1	NA	CASRANYGYTF	TGTGCCAGCAGGGCTAACTATGGCTACACCTTC
TRBJ2-5	NA	TRBV30	NA	CAWSVRETQYF	TGTGCCTGGAGTGTACGGGAGACCCAGTACTTC
TRBJ2-7	NA	TRBV5-8	NA	CASSFTPGTESYEQYF	TGTGCCAGCAGCTTCACGCCCGGGACGGAGTCCTACGAGCAGTACTTC
TRBJ1-1	NA	TRBV5-1	NA	CASRSNRANTEAFF	TGCGCCAGCAGATCTAACAGGGCCAACACTGAAGCTTTCTTT
TRBJ2-1	NA	TRBV18	NA	CATKPNSYNEQFF	TGTGCCACCAAACCCAACTCCTACAATGAGCAGTTCTTC
TRBJ1-1	NA	TRBV15	NA	CATSSDPSTEAFF	TGTGCCACCAGCAGTGATCCATCCACTGAAGCTTTCTTT
TRBJ2-1	NA	TRBV6-1	TRBD2	CASSDLVGGSYNEQFF	TGTGCCAGCAGTGATTTAGTGGGGGGGTCCTACAATGAGCAGTTCTTC
TRBJ1-1	NA	TRBV29-1	NA	CSVDRSAKEAFF	TGCAGCGTTGATAGGTCGGCGAAGGAAGCTTTCTTT
TRBJ2-1	NA	TRBV7-8	NA	CASSLGGEQFF	TGTGCCAGCAGCTTAGGTGGTGAGCAGTTCTTC
TRBJ2-1	NA	TRBV4-2	NA	CASSQDPARDEQFF	TGTGCCAGCAGCCAAGATCCCGCTAGGGATGAGCAGTTCTTC
TRBJ2-2	NA	TRBV7-9	TRBD1	CASSSDRVNTGELFF	TGTGCCAGCAGCTCGGACAGGGTAAACACCGGGGAGCTGTTTTTT
TRBJ2-7	NA	TRBV28	TRBD1	CASSFPLWDRAYEQYF	TGTGCCAGCAGTTTTCCCCTTTGGGACAGGGCCTACGAGCAGTACTTC
TRBJ2-7	NA	TRBV5-1	NA	CASSLAGENYEQYF	TGCGCCAGCAGCTTGGCGGGGGAAAACTACGAGCAGTACTTC
TRBJ2-7	once	TRBV25-1	NA	CASSESGTYEQYF	TGTGCCAGCAGTGAATCGGGGACCTACGAGCAGTACTTC
TRBJ1-4	NA	TRBV18	NA	CASSPLTDEKLFF	TGTGCCAGCTCACCACTAACAGATGAAAAACTGTTTTTT
TRBJ1-5	NA	TRBV27	NA	CASSLVRGQPQHF	TGTGCCAGCAGTTTAGTGCGCGGTCAGCCCCAGCATTTT
TRBJ2-5	NA	TRBV30	NA	CAWSVSETQYF	TGTGCCTGGAGTGTTTCTGAGACCCAGTACTTC
TRBJ1-2	NA	TRBV6-1	NA	CASSEMAGYGYTF	TGTGCCAGCAGTGAAATGGCAGGTTATGGCTACACCTTC
TRBJ2-2	NA	TRBV7-3	NA	CASSLRGGAANTGELFF	TGTGCCAGCAGCTTAAGGGGAGGAGCAGCGAACACCGGGGAGCTGTTTTTT
TRBJ2-1	once	TRBV5-8	NA	CASSQQVGGVDEQFF	TGTGCCAGCAGCCAGCAAGTAGGAGGTGTGGATGAGCAGTTCTTC
TRBJ2-1	NA	TRBV9	NA	CASSPKPDRSSHEQFF	TGTGCCAGCAGCCCCAAGCCGGACAGATCCTCTCATGAGCAGTTCTTC
TRBJ2-1	NA	TRBV10-2	NA	CASSSSGGQGGNEQFF	TGCGCCAGCAGCAGCTCCGGGGGGCAGGGGGGCAATGAGCAGTTCTTC
TRBJ2-3	NA	TRBV11-2	TRBD2	CASSLEWNGGTDTQYF	TGTGCCAGCAGCTTAGAATGGAACGGGGGGACAGATACGCAGTATTTT
TRBJ2-7	NA	TRBV11-2	NA	CASSVAVGSYEQYF	TGTGCCAGCAGCGTAGCAGTCGGGTCCTACGAGCAGTACTTC
TRBJ2-7	NA	TRBV13	NA	CASSPGLRDAEQYF	TGTGCCAGCAGCCCGGGACTGAGGGATGCCGAGCAGTACTTC
TRBJ2-1	NA	TRBV5-1	TRBD2	CASSKTSGGYNEQFF	TGCGCCAGCAGCAAAACTAGCGGGGGATACAATGAGCAGTTCTTC
TRBJ2-5	NA	TRBV4-1	NA	CASSHSRAVGETQYF	TGCGCCAGCAGCCATTCCAGGGCGGTGGGAGAGACCCAGTACTTC
TRBJ2-3	NA	TRBV18	NA	CASSPPNTGASDTQYF	TGTGCCAGCTCACCACCGAATACGGGAGCTTCAGATACGCAGTATTTT
TRBJ2-1	NA	TRBV27	NA	CASSLVVRRNEQFF	TGTGCCAGCAGTTTAGTAGTCCGGAGGAATGAGCAGTTCTTC
TRBJ2-3	NA	TRBV5-6	TRBD2	CASSFLTSGIQSSTDTQYF	TGTGCCAGCAGCTTCTTGACTAGCGGAATACAATCTAGCACAGATACGCAGTATTTT
TRBJ2-1	once	TRBV9	NA	CASSVGSENNEQFF	TGTGCCAGCAGCGTAGGATCAGAAAACAATGAGCAGTTCTTC
TRBJ2-1	NA	TRBV27	NA	CASSFLSFGSDNEQFF	TGTGCCAGCAGTTTCCTCTCCTTCGGGAGTGACAATGAGCAGTTCTTC
TRBJ1-3	many	TRBV6-1	NA	CASSQSLGGHTIYF	TGTGCCAGCAGTCAATCACTCGGGGGACACACCATATATTTT
TRBJ2-5	NA	TRBV4-2	TRBD2	CASRQAGGETQYF	TGTGCCAGCCGGCAAGCGGGAGGTGAGACCCAGTACTTC
TRBJ2-2	NA	TRBV4-2	TRBD2	CASSQEPAGGAGELFF	TGTGCCAGCAGCCAAGAACCAGCGGGAGGGGCCGGGGAGCTGTTTTTT
TRBJ1-5	NA	TRBV4-1	NA	CASSQDVGWGQPQHF	TGCGCCAGCAGCCAAGATGTTGGGTGGGGTCAGCCCCAGCATTTT
TRBJ2-1	NA	TRBV7-9	NA	CASSPAGNEQFF	TGTGCCAGCAGCCCCGCGGGTAATGAGCAGTTCTTC
TRBJ2-3	NA	TRBV27	TRBD2	CASSSGTGVGTSGVYTQYF	TGTGCCAGCAGTTCCGGGACAGGGGTTGGGACTAGCGGGGTCTATACGCAGTATTTT
TRBJ1-3	NA	TRBV6-1	NA	CASRRAGNTIYF	TGTGCCAGCCGCAGGGCTGGAAACACCATATATTTT
TRBJ1-5	NA	TRBV15	NA	CATRQSSNQPQHF	TGTGCCACGAGACAGAGTAGCAATCAGCCCCAGCATTTT
TRBJ2-5	NA	TRBV6-1	TRBD1	CASSGTGTGRVETQYF	TGTGCCAGCAGTGGTACCGGGACAGGGAGAGTGGAGACCCAGTACTTC
TRBJ1-1	NA	TRBV7-9	NA	CASSLVGLQNTEAFF	TGTGCCAGCAGCTTAGTAGGCCTACAGAACACTGAAGCTTTCTTT
TRBJ2-3	NA	TRBV7-8	NA	CASSFTSWRDWYTDTQYF	TGTGCCAGCAGCTTTACCTCCTGGCGGGACTGGTACACAGATACGCAGTATTTT
TRBJ2-7	once	TRBV11-2	NA	CASSLGGRDYEQYF	TGTGCCAGCAGCTTAGGTGGCAGAGACTACGAGCAGTACTTC
TRBJ2-2	NA	TRBV29-1	NA	CSVDMSNTGELFF	TGCAGCGTTGATATGTCAAACACCGGGGAGCTGTTTTTT
TRBJ1-6	NA	TRBV28	NA	CASSWGAVKDGSPLHF	TGTGCCAGCAGTTGGGGGGCGGTTAAGGACGGATCACCCCTCCACTTT
TRBJ2-3	NA	TRBV4-1	TRBD1	CASSQGFVGTGGSDTQYF	TGCGCCAGCAGCCAAGGCTTCGTAGGGACAGGGGGCTCAGATACGCAGTATTTT